This entry describes one TCR beta chain. This sample stems from a study of regulatory T cells in long-lasting Graves disease. Noted time point: persistent/refractory GD, antithyroid drugs over 5 years with positive TRAb. Making the TCR library involved RNA that had been extracted from PBMCs. Through Arm-PCR of CDR3 regions and iRepertoire HTBI primers, TCR beta libraries were built. MiXCR, applied by TCRdb to the multiplex PCR reads, yields one record per CDR3 protein. The sample contains under 500,000 distinct CDR3 sequences, roughly 20% of which appear only once. The specimen was peripheral blood mononuclear cells (PBMCs), collected when the disease was refractory, from a patient treated with antithyroid drugs. This clonotype was sampled from a female donor with Graves disease.

DNA of the CDR3: TGTGCCACCAATGGTGGTAGCGGGAGGGCCTCCTACAATGAGCAGTTCTTC. Residues: CATNGGSGRASYNEQFF. This chain joins TRBV28 and TRBJ2-1; 11 nucleotides align to TRBD2. J gave up 0 bases and V 10 bases, and 11 bases lay outside the gene matches. This CDR3 is 17 amino acids long. Germline V gene lookup returns CDR1 MDHEN and CDR2 SYDVKM.